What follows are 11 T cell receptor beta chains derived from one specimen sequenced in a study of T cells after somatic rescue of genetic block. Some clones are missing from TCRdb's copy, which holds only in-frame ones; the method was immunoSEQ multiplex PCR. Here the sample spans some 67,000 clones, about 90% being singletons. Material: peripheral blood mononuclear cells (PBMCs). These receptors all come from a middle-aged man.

CDR3 DNA sequence: TGTGCCAGCAGTTCCATGGGACTAGCGGGTGCCTACGGGTACAATGAGCAGTTCTTC. It yields the protein CASSSMGLAGAYGYNEQFF. The rearrangement links TRBV28 to TRBJ2-1; 12 bases agree with TRBD2. V lost 4 bases, J lost 4 bases, and 14 bases stayed unmatched. Germline lookup yields CDR1 MDHEN and CDR2 SYDVKM. This CDR3 has 19 amino acids.

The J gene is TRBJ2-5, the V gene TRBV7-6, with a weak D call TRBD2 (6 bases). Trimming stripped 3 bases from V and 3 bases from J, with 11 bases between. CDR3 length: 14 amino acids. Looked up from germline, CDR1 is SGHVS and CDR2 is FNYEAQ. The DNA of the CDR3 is TGTGCCAGCAGCTTGGGGGGTGTGGAAGAGACCCAGTACTTC. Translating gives CASSLGGVEETQYF.

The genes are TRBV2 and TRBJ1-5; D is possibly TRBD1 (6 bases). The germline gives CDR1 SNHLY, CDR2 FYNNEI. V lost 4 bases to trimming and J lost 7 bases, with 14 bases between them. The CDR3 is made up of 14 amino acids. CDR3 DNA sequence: TGTGCCAGCAGTGCCGACAGGCAAGGACAGCCCCAGCATTTT. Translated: CASSADRQGQPQHF.

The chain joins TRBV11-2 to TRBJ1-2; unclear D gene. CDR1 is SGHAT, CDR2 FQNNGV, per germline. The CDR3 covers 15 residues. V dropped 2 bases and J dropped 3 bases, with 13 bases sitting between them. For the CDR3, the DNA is TGTGCCAGCAGCTTAAACCCCAATGTCTACTATGGCTACACCTTC. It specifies CASSLNPNVYYGYTF.

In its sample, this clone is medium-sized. CDR3 region: CASSTPGQGIGVYEQYF. The CDR3 DNA is TGTGCCAGCAGCACCCCGGGACAGGGGATCGGGGTCTACGAGCAGTACTTC. The V call is TRBV7-2, the J call TRBJ2-7, with 10 bases that match TRBD1. Looked up from germline, CDR1 is SGHTA and CDR2 is FQGNSA. The J segment lost 3 bases and the V segment lost 5 bases, leaving 13 bases of the junction unmatched. This CDR3 is built from 17 residues.

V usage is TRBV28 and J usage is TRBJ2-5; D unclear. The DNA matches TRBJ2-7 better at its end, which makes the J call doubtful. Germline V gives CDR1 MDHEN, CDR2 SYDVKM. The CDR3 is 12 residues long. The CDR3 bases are TGTGCCAGCAGTTTTGGCTCCTACGAGCAGTACTTC. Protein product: CASSFGSYEQYF.

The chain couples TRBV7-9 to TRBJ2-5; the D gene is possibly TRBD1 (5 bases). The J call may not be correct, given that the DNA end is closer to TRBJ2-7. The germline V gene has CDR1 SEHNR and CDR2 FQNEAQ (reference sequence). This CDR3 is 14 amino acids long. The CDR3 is CASSLAGQNYEQYF. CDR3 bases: TGTGCCAGCAGCTTAGCGGGGCAGAACTACGAGCAGTACTTC.

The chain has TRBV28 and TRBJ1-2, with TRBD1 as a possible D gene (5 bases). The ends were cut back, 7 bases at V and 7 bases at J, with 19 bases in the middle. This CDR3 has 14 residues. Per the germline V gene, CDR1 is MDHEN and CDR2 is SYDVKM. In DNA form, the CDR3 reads TGTGCCAGCATAGACGGGGCGCGGTCTGGTGGCTACACCTTC. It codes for CASIDGARSGGYTF.

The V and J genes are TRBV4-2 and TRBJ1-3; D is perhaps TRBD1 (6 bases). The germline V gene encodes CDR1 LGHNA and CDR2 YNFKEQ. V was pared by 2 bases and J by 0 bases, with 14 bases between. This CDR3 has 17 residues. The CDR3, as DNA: TGTGCCAGCAGCCAAACGACAGGTTTCTACTCTGGAAACACCATATATTTT. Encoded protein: CASSQTTGFYSGNTIYF.

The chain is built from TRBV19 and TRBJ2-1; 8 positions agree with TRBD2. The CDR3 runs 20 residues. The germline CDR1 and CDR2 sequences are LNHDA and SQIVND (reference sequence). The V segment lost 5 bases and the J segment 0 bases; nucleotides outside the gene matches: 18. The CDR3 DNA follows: TGTGCCAGTAGTTTTAAGGGACTAGGTAGTGGTTTAGCCTCCTACAATGAGCAGTTCTTC. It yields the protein CASSFKGLGSGLASYNEQFF.

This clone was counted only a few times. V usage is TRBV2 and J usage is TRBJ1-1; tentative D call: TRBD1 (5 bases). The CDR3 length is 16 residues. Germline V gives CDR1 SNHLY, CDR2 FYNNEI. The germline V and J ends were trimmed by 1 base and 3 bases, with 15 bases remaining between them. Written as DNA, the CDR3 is TGTGCCAGCAGTGAAGGGCAGGGTGTGAGGGACACTGAAGCTTTCTTT. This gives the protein CASSEGQGVRDTEAFF.